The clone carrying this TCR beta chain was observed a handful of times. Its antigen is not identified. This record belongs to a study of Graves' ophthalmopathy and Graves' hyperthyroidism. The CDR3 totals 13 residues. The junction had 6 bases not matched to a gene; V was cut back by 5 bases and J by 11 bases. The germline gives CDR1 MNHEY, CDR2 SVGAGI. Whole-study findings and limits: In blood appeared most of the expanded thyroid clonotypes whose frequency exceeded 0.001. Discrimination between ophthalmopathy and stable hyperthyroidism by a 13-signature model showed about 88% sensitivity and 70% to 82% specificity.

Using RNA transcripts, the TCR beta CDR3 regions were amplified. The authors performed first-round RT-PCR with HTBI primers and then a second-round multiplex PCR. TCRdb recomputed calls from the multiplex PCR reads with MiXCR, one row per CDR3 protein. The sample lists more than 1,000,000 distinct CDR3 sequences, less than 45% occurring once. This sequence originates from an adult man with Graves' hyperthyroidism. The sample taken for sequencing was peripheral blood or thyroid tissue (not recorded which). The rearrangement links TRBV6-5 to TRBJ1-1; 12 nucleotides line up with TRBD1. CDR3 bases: TGTGCCAGCAGTCACCGGGACAGGGGGCGGGCTTTCTTT. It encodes CASSHRDRGRAFF.